This T cell receptor (beta chain) was retrieved from a study of early T cells in non-severe SARS-CoV-2 infection. At the level of the study: Sequencing of bulk RNA from unsorted whole blood was done, without chain pairing. Study-wide results and caveats: Lookups in VDJdb leaned toward anti-spike CD8 responses and missed private and CD4 specificities.

This clonotype was seen many times. Its antigen is unknown. This CDR3 is 14 amino acids long. Germline CDR1 and CDR2: SEHNR and FQNEAQ (reference sequence). V was trimmed by 5 bases and J by 4 bases, leaving 14 bases between them. Individual cDNA molecules carried attached unique molecular identifiers. TCRdb re-called the 5' RACE reads with MiXCR, one entry per CDR3 protein. The sample shows more than 65,000 distinct CDR3 sequences, roughly 13% of them seen only once. The clonotype was recovered from an adult who was a healthcare worker with PCR-confirmed SARS-CoV-2 infection or an uninfected control (not recorded which). The rearrangement joins TRBV7-9 to TRBJ1-2, with D perhaps TRBD1 (5 bases). Material for sequencing was whole blood. In DNA form, the CDR3 reads TGTGCCAGCAGCCTTACAGGAGTCACCTATGGCTACACCTTC. Translated: CASSLTGVTYGYTF.